This passage covers 5 T cell receptor beta chains from one sample sequenced in a study of cytomegalovirus exposure and HLA in healthy donors. PCR involved 60 Vbeta and 13 Jbeta primers. Using immunoSEQ multiplex PCR, the repertoire was profiled, and TCRdb retains in-frame clones only, with some absent. The sample has 90,000 to 120,000 clones; 79% are singletons. The sample was PBMCs. The receptors were gathered from a woman between 40 and 50 years old in good health and CMV-seronegative.

The chain uses TRBV11-2 and TRBJ1-2, with 12 bases identical to TRBD1. Germline CDR1 and CDR2: SGHAT and FQNNGV. CDR3 length: 18 amino acids. Unmatched junction bases numbered 9, after V lost 1 base and J lost 3 bases. The CDR3 sequence is CASSLVPGQGATDYGYTF. DNA for the CDR3: TGTGCCAGCAGCTTAGTCCCGGGACAGGGGGCGACGGACTATGGCTACACCTTC.

This clone occurred once. V gene TRBV28 combines with J gene TRBJ2-7, with D perhaps TRBD2 (6 bases). CDR1 is MDHEN and CDR2 is SYDVKM in the germline V gene. The CDR3 covers 15 residues. With 2 bases removed from V and 0 bases from J, the gap between germline ends came to 11 bases. CDR3 DNA sequence: TGTGCCAGCAGTTTACCCGGGACTGGCTCCTACGAGCAGTACTTC. The encoded protein is CASSLPGTGSYEQYF.

The genes are TRBV25-1 and TRBJ1-2; D gene ambiguous. CDR1 MGHDK and CDR2 SYGVNS come from the germline V gene. CDR3 length: 10 residues. Trimming took 5 bases from V and 4 from J, leaving 2 bases between them. The CDR3 region has the DNA TGTGCCAGCAGTCTCTATGGCTACACCTTC. It translates to CASSLYGYTF.

This clone occurred a few times. This chain joins TRBV6-1 and TRBJ1-1; unclear D gene. Germline assignment: CDR1 MNHNS and CDR2 SASEGT. Trimming left V 0 bases short and J 4 bases short, with 15 bases between. The CDR3 is 16 amino acids. The CDR3 nucleotides read TGTGCCAGCAGTGAAGCCCCGGTATGGTTGAGCACTGAAGCTTTCTTT. This gives the protein CASSEAPVWLSTEAFF.

The chain joins TRBV6-5 to TRBJ1-3, with D possibly being TRBD1 (5 bases). CDR1 and CDR2 (germline): MNHEY, SVGAGI. The CDR3 has 16 amino acids. Trimming took off 0 bases at V and 7 bases at J, with 16 bases between the two ends. DNA for the CDR3: TGTGCCAGCAGTTACTCGATTTATTCAGGGCGTAACACCATATATTTT. The encoded protein is CASSYSIYSGRNTIYF.